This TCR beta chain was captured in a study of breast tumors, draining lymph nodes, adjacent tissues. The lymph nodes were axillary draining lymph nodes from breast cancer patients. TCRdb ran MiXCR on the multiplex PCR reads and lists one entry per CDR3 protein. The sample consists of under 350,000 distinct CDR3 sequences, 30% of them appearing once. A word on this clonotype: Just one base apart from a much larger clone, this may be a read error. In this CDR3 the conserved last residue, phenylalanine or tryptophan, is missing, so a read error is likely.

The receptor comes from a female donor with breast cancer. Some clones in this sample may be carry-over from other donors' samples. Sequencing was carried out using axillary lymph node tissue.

CDR3 region: CASSQEQVTPSYEQYL. The DNA of the CDR3 is TGCGCCAGCAGCCAAGAACAGGTAACCCCTTCCTACGAGCAGTACCTC. V and J are TRBV4-1 and TRBJ2-7, with D maybe TRBD1 (5 bases). Trimming took off 0 bases at V and 1 base at J, with 13 bases between the two ends. Germline V gene sequence: CDR1 MGHRA, CDR2 YSYEKL. This CDR3 is 16 amino acids long.